The clone carrying this TCR beta chain was seen only a few times. Antigen specificity is unknown. Following extraction, RNA underwent reverse transcription to cDNA, which served as the sequencing template. Here immunoSEQ multiplex PCR was the method, and the copy in TCRdb shows in-frame clones only, minus some. The sample consists of roughly 250,000 clones, around 67% of them appearing once. The source of the sample is a study of CD8+ T cells in alopecia areata. Study results and caveats: An increase in clonality over normal scalp was evident in lesional scalp, especially alopecia totalis/universalis.

Investigators sorted PBMCs to obtain both CD4+ and CD8+ T cells. The CDR3 runs to 14 residues. Per the germline V gene, CDR1 is SQVTM and CDR2 is ANQGSEA. V was pared by 5 bases and J by 6 bases, with 20 bases between. The TCR originated in a human donor with alopecia areata. Material: CD4+ T cells sorted from blood, obtained at week 0. J is TRBJ2-7 and V is TRBV29-1; D may be TRBD1 (5 bases). CDR3 nucleotides: TGCAGCGTTATAAGGACATCCCGACCCCTCGAGCAGTACTTC. Its translation is CSVIRTSRPLEQYF.